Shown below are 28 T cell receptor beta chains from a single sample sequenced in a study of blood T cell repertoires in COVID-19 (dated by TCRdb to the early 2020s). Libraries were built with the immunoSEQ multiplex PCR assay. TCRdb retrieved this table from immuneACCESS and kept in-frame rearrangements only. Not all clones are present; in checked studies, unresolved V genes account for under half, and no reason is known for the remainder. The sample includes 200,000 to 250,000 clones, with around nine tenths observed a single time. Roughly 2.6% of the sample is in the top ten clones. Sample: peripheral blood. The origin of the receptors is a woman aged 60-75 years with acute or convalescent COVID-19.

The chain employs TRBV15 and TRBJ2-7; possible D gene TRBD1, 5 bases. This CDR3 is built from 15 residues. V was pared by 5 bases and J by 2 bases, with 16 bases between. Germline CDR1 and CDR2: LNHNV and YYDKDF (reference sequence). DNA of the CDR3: TGTGCCACCAGCGTCTTGGCAGGGAATCCCTACGAGCAGTACTTC. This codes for CATSVLAGNPYEQYF.

The CDR3 sequence is CASSDLGGSREQYF. CDR3 coding DNA: TGTGCCAGCAGTGATCTGGGAGGTAGTAGGGAGCAGTACTTC. The chain couples TRBV2 to TRBJ2-7; D may be TRBD2 (6 bases). CDR3 length: 14 amino acids. V shed 3 bases and J shed 7 bases, with 16 bases lying between them. Germline V gene sequence: CDR1 SNHLY, CDR2 FYNNEI.

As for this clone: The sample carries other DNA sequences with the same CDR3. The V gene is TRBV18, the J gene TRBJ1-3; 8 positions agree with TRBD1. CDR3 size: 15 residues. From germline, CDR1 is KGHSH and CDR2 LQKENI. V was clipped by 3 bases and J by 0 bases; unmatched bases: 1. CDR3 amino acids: CASSPGQVSGNTIYF. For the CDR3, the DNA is TGTGCCAGCTCACCGGGACAGGTCTCTGGAAACACCATATATTTT.

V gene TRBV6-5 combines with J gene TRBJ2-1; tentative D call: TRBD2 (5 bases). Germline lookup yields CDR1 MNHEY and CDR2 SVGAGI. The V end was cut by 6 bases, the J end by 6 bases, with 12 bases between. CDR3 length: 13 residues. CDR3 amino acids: CASRQLVFNEQFF. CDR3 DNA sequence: TGTGCCAGCAGACAACTAGTTTTCAATGAGCAGTTCTTC.

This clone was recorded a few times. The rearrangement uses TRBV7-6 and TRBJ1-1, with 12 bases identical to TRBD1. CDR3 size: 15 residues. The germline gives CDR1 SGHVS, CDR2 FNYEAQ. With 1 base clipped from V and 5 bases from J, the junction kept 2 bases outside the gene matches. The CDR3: CASSLGDRGPTEAFF. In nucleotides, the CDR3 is TGTGCCAGCAGCTTAGGGGACAGGGGGCCGACTGAAGCTTTCTTT. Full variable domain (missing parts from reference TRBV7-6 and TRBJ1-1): GAGVSQSPRYKVTKRGQDVALRCDPISGHVSLYWYRQALGQGPEFLTYFNYEAQQDKSGLPNDRFSAERPEGSISTLTIQRTEQRDSAMYRCASSLGDRGPTEAFFGQGTRLTVV.

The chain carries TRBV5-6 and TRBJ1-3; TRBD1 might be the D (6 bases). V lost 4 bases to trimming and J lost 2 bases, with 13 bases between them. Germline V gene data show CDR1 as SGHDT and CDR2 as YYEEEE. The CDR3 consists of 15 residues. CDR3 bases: TGTGCCAGCAGCCCGACCGGGGGGCCTGGAAACACCATATATTTT. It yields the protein CASSPTGGPGNTIYF. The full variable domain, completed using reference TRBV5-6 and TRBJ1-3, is DAGVTQSPTHLIKTRGQQVTLRCSPKSGHDTVSWYQQALGQGPQFIFQYYEEEERQRGNFPDRFSGHQFPNYSSELNVNALLLGDSALYLCASSPTGGPGNTIYFGEGSWLTVV.

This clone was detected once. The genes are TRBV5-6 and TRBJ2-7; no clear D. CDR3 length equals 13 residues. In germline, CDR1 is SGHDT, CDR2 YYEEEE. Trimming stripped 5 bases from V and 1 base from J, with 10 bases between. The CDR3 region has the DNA TGTGCCAGCAGGCACTCTAGGTCCTACGAGCAGTACTTC. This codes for CASRHSRSYEQYF.

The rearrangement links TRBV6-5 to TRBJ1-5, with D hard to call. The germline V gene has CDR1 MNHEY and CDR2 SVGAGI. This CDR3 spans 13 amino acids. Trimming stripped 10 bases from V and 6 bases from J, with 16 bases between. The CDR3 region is CANIPLETQPQHF. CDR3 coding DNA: TGTGCCAACATCCCACTGGAGACTCAGCCCCAGCATTTT.

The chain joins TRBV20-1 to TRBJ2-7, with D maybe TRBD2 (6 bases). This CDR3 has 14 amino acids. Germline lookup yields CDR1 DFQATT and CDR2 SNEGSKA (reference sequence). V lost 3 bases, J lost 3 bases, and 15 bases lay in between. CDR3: CSASGGRGGYEQYF. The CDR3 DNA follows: TGCAGTGCTAGTGGAGGGCGGGGAGGCTACGAGCAGTACTTC.

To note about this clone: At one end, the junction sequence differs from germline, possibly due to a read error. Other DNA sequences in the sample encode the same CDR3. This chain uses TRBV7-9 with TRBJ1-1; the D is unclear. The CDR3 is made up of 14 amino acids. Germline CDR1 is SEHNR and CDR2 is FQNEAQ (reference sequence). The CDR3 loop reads CASSLVSGNTEAFF. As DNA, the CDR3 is TGTGCTAGCAGCTTAGTTTCAGGGAACACTGAAGCTTTCTTT.

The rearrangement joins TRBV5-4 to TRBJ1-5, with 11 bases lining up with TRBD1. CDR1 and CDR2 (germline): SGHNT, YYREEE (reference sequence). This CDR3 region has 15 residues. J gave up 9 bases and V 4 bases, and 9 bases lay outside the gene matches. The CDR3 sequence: CASSLQGQGVGPQHF. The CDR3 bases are TGTGCCAGCAGCCTGCAGGGACAGGGGGTTGGGCCCCAGCATTTT.

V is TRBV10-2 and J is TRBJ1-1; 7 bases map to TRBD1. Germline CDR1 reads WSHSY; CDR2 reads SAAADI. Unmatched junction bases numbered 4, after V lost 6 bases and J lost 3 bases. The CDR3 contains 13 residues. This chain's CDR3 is CASRPQGDTEAFF. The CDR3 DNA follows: TGCGCCAGCAGACCCCAGGGGGACACTGAAGCTTTCTTT.

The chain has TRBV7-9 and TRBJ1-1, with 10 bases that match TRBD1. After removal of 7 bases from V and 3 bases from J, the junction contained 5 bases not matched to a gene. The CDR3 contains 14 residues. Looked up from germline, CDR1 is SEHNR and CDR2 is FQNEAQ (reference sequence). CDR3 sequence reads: CASTWGTGDTEAFF. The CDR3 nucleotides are TGTGCCAGCACCTGGGGGACAGGGGACACTGAAGCTTTCTTT.

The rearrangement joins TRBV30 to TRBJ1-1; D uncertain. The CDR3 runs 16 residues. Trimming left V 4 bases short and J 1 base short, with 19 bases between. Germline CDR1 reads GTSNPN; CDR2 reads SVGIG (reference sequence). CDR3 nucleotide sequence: TGTGCCTGGACAACAACTAGAGGGCTCGGGAACACTGAAGCTTTCTTT. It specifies CAWTTTRGLGNTEAFF.

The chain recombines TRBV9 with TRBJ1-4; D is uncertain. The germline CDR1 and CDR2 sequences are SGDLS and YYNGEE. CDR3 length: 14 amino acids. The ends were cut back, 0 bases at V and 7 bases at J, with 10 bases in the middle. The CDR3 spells CASSVGPGGEKLFF. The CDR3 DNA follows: TGTGCCAGCAGCGTAGGGCCAGGAGGTGAAAAACTGTTTTTT.

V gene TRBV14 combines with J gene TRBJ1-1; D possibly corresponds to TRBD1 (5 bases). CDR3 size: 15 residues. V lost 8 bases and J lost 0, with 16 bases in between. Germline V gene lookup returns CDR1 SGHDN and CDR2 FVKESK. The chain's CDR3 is CASARGTVMNTEAFF. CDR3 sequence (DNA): TGTGCCAGCGCACGAGGGACTGTCATGAACACTGAAGCTTTCTTT.

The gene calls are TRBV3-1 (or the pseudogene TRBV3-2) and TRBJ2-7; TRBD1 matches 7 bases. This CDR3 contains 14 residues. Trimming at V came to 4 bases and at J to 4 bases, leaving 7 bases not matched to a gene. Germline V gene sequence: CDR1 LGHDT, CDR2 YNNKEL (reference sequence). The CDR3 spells CASSPWGQKYEQYF. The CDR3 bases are TGTGCCAGCAGCCCGTGGGGACAGAAGTACGAGCAGTACTTC.

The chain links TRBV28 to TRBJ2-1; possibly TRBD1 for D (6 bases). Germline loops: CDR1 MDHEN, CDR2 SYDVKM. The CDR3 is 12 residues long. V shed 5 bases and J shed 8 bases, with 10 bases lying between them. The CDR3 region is CASSGQPHEQFF. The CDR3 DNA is TGTGCCAGCAGTGGACAGCCGCATGAGCAGTTCTTC.

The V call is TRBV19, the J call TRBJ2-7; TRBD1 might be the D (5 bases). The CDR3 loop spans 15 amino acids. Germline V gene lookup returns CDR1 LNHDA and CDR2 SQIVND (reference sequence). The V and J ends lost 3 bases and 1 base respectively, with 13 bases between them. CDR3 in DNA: TGTGCCAGTAGTATTAGGTTAGGGGAATCCTACGAGCAGTACTTC. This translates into CASSIRLGESYEQYF.

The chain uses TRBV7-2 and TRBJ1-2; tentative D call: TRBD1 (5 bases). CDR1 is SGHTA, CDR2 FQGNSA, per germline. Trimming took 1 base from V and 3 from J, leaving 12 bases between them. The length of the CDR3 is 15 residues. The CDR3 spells CASSLDKRQYYGYTF. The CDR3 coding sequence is TGTGCCAGCAGCTTAGATAAGCGACAGTACTATGGCTACACCTTC.

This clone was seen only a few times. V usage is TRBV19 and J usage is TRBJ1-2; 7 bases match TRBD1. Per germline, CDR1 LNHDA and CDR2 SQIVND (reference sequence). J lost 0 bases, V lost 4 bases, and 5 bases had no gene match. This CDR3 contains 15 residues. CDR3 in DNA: TGTGCCAGTAGTAGGGGACAGCAAGCTAACTATGGCTACACCTTC. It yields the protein CASSRGQQANYGYTF.

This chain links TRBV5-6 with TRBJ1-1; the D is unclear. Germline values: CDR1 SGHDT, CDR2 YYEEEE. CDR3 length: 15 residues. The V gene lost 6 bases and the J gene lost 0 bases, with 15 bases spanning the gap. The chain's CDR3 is CASTSPWSLNTEAFF. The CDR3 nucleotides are TGTGCCAGCACCTCCCCGTGGAGCTTGAACACTGAAGCTTTCTTT. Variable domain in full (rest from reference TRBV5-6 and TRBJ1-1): DAGVTQSPTHLIKTRGQQVTLRCSPKSGHDTVSWYQQALGQGPQFIFQYYEEEERQRGNFPDRFSGHQFPNYSSELNVNALLLGDSALYLCASTSPWSLNTEAFFGQGTRLTVV.

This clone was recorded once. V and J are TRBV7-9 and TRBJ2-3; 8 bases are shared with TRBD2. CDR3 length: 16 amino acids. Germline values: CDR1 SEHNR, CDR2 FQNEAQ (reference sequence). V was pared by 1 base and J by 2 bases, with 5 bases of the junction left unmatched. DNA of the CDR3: TGTGCCAGCAGCTTAGACAGCGGGGGAAACACAGATACGCAGTATTTT. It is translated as CASSLDSGGNTDTQYF.

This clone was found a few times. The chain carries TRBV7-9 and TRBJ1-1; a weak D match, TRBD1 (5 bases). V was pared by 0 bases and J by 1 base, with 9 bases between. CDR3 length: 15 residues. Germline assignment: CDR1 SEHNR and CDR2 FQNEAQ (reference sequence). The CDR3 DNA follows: TGTGCCAGCAGCTTAGCGTCAGGGCCGAACACTGAAGCTTTCTTT. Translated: CASSLASGPNTEAFF.

The CDR3 loop is CASSVDRGAATIYF. CDR3 coding DNA: TGTGCCAGCAGCGTGGACAGGGGGGCCGCCACCATATATTTT. The rearrangement uses TRBV5-6 and TRBJ1-3; 10 bases map to TRBD1. The V gene's germline CDR1 is SGHDT and CDR2 YYEEEE. The CDR3 totals 14 residues. V lost 4 bases, J lost 9 bases, and 7 bases stayed unmatched.

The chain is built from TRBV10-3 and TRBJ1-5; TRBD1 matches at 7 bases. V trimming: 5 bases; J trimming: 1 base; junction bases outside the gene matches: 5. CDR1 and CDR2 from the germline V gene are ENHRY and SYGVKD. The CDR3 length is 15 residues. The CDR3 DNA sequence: TGTGCCATCAGTCAGCAGACAGGGAGCAATCAGCCCCAGCATTTT. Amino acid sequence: CAISQQTGSNQPQHF.

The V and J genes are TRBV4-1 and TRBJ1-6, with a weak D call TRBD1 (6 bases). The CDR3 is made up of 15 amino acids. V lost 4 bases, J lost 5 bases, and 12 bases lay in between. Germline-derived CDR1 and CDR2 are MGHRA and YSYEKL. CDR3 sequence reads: CASSRKGEHNSPLHF. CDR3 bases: TGCGCCAGCAGCCGGAAGGGGGAACATAATTCACCCCTCCACTTT.

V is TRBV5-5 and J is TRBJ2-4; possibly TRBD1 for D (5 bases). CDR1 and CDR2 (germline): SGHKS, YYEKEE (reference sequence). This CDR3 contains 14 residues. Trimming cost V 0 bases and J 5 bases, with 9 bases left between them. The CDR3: CASSLAPTENIQYF. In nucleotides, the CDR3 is TGTGCCAGCAGCTTGGCACCGACAGAAAACATTCAGTACTTC.